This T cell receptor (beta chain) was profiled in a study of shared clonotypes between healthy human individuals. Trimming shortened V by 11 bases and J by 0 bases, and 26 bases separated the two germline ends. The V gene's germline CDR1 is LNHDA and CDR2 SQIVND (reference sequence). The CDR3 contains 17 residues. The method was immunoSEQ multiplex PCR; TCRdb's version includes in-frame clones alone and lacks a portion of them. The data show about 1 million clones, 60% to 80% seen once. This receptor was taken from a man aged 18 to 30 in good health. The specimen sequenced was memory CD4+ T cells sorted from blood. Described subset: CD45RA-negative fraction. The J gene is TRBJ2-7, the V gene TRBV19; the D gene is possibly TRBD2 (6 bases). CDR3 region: CAFYSNFRDLPSYEQYF. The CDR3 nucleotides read TGTGCCTTCTACTCTAACTTCCGGGACTTACCCTCCTACGAGCAGTACTTC. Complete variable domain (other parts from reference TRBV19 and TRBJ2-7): DGGITQSPKYLFRKEGQNVTLSCEQNLNHDAMYWYRQDPGQGLRLIYYSQIVNDFQKGDIAEGYSVSREKKESFPLTVTSAQKNPTAFYLCAFYSNFRDLPSYEQYFGPGTRLTVT.